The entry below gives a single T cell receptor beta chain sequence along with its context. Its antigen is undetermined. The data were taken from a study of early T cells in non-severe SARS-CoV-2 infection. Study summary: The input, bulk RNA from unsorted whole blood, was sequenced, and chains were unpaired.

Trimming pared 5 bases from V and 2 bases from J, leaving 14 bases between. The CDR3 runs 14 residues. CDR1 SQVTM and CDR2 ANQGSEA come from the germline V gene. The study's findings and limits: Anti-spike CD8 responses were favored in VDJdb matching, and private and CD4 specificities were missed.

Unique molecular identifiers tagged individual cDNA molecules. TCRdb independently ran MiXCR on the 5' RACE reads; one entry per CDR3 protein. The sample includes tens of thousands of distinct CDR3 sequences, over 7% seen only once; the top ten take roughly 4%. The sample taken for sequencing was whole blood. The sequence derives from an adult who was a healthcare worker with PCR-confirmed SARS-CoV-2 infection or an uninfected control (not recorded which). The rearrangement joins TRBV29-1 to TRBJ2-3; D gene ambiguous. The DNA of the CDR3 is TGCAGCGTTCAAAGAGAGCAGCTCACAGATACGCAGTATTTT. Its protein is CSVQREQLTDTQYF.